The rows below give T cell receptor beta chains drawn from one sample of a study of circulating tumor DNA in untreated peripheral T-cell lymphoma. The repertoire was sequenced with immunoSEQ multiplex PCR; TCRdb's copy has only in-frame clones and lacks some. The sample holds more than 5,500 clones, roughly 77% seen once. Material: tumor tissue. The source of these receptors is a human donor with peripheral T-cell lymphoma. Each CDR3 is given with its conserved first and last residue. The D gene is left open where the match is weak. Size is stated for part of the rows, as once, few or many counts, or as a class when the clone is expanded.

v_gene	d_gene	abundance	j_gene	CDR3aa	CDR3nt
TRBV19	-	once	TRBJ1-5	CASSIGRRQFIDQPQHF	TGTGCCAGTAGTATAGGGCGTAGGCAGTTTATAGATCAGCCCCAGCATTTT
TRBV11-3	TRBD1	-	TRBJ1-4	CASSDRTGPTNEKLFF	TGTGCCAGCAGCGACCGGACAGGACCAACTAATGAAAAACTGTTTTTT
TRBV6-8	-	-	TRBJ1-1	CASTRLEEINTEAFF	TGTGCCAGCACTCGACTGGAGGAAATAAATACTGAAGCTTTCTTT
TRBV29-1	-	-	TRBJ1-1	CSVDPWRRLNTEAFF	TGCAGCGTCGACCCCTGGCGGAGATTGAACACTGAAGCTTTCTTT
TRBV14	-	once	TRBJ2-2	CASSPGWVNTGELFF	TGTGCCAGCAGCCCCGGATGGGTTAACACCGGGGAGCTGTTTTTT
TRBV4-1	-	-	TRBJ2-6	CASSQEGAGANVLTF	TGCGCCAGCAGCCAAGAAGGGGCTGGGGCCAACGTCCTGACTTTC
TRBV6-8	-	large	TRBJ1-6	CASSYSITYSPLHF	TGTGCCAGCAGTTACTCGATAACTTATTCACCCCTCCACTTT
TRBV11-3	-	-	TRBJ1-1	CASSLGPGEWTEAFF	TGTGCCAGCAGCTTAGGTCCGGGGGAATGGACTGAAGCTTTCTTT
TRBV10-2	-	-	TRBJ2-2	CASRTGRGTGELFF	TGCGCCAGCAGGACAGGGCGGGGTACCGGGGAGCTGTTTTTT
TRBV18	-	once	TRBJ1-1	CASSPTGGRMVNTEAFF	TGTGCCAGCTCACCCACGGGGGGACGAATGGTGAACACTGAAGCTTTCTTT
TRBV9	-	-	TRBJ1-3	CASTLTKTGNTIYF	TGTGCCAGCACCCTGACAAAAACTGGAAACACCATATATTTT
TRBV28	-	once	TRBJ1-1	CASSLAPRGNTEAFF	TGTGCCAGCAGTTTGGCCCCGAGAGGTAACACTGAAGCTTTCTTT
TRBV19	-	-	TRBJ1-5	CASSTGFSNQPQHF	TGTGCCAGTAGTACAGGTTTTAGCAATCAGCCCCAGCATTTT
TRBV14	-	-	TRBJ1-4	CASSQLREKLFF	TGTGCCAGCAGCCAATTACGGGAAAAACTGTTTTTT
TRBV19	TRBD1	few	TRBJ2-5	CASSIGTGGYETQYF	TGTGCCAGTAGTATAGGGACAGGAGGTTACGAGACCCAGTACTTC
TRBV29-1	TRBD1	-	TRBJ2-7	CSVADRNHEQYF	TGCAGCGTTGCGGACAGGAACCACGAGCAGTACTTC
TRBV18	-	-	TRBJ2-3	CASSPTRDSTDTQYF	TGTGCCAGCTCACCTACCCGGGATAGCACAGATACGCAGTATTTT
TRBV12-5	TRBD2	-	TRBJ2-5	CASTLSGEETQYF	TGTGCCAGCACTCTAAGCGGGGAAGAGACCCAGTACTTC
TRBV5-1	-	few	TRBJ2-5	CASSPSMEGETQYF	TGCGCCAGCAGCCCCTCTATGGAAGGAGAGACCCAGTACTTC
TRBV19	TRBD1	medium-sized	TRBJ1-4	CASSTTGSEKLFF	TGTGCCAGTAGTACGACAGGGAGCGAAAAACTGTTTTTT
TRBV6-8	-	-	TRBJ1-5	CASSYSNRKGSYQPQHF	TGTGCCAGCAGTTACTCGAATCGTAAAGGGAGCTATCAGCCCCAGCATTTT
TRBV10-3	-	-	TRBJ1-2	CAISELGDNYGYTF	TGTGCCATCAGTGAGCTGGGGGATAACTATGGCTACACCTTC
TRBV28	TRBD2	few	TRBJ2-7	CASTPPGGQEQYF	TGTGCCAGCACCCCCCCGGGAGGGCAGGAGCAGTACTTC
TRBV6-8	-	large	TRBJ1-4	CASSLTTNEKLFF	TGTGCCAGCAGTTTGACAACTAATGAAAAACTGTTTTTT
TRBV25-1	TRBD2	-	TRBJ2-7	CASSAQTSGGTYEQYF	TGTGCCAGCAGTGCTCAGACTAGCGGGGGAACCTACGAGCAGTACTTC
TRBV6-8	-	-	TRBJ2-2	CASRLLIVGLKAGELFF	TGTGCCAGCAGACTACTAATAGTAGGGTTGAAGGCCGGGGAGCTGTTTTTT
TRBV28	-	-	TRBJ1-5	CASRGPWSLGNQPQHF	TGTGCCAGCAGGGGTCCCTGGTCCCTCGGTAATCAGCCCCAGCATTTT
TRBV30	-	-	TRBJ1-2	CAWNADWSYGYTF	TGTGCCTGGAACGCCGACTGGAGCTATGGCTACACCTTC
TRBV6-8	TRBD1	-	TRBJ2-7	CASSGPGTGDYEQYF	TGTGCCAGCAGTGGCCCCGGGACAGGAGACTACGAGCAGTACTTC
TRBV11-3	TRBD2	-	TRBJ2-5	CASSSVVAAGGDETQYF	TGTGCCAGCAGCTCTGTAGTGGCGGCGGGGGGGGACGAGACCCAGTACTTC
TRBV19	-	-	TRBJ2-5	CASSIPGIWGKTQYF	TGTGCCAGTAGTATACCCGGGATTTGGGGAAAGACCCAGTACTTC
TRBV7-6	-	-	TRBJ1-2	CASSQDPREYGYTF	TGTGCCAGCAGCCAAGATCCACGAGAGTATGGCTACACCTTC
TRBV2	-	-	TRBJ2-3	CASSGQPARADTQYF	TGTGCCAGCAGCGGACAGCCGGCTCGGGCAGATACGCAGTATTTT
TRBV5-4	-	-	TRBJ2-3	CASSLGPTDTQYF	TGTGCCAGCAGCTTAGGTCCGACAGATACGCAGTATTTT
TRBV11-3	-	few	TRBJ2-5	CASSLVLGSRLETQYF	TGTGCCAGCAGCTTAGTTTTGGGGTCGCGACTCGAAACCCAGTACTTC
TRBV11-3	TRBD1	once	TRBJ2-7	CASSLEGTGGIILYEQYF	TGTGCCAGCAGCTTAGAGGGGACAGGGGGCATTATTCTCTACGAGCAGTACTTC
TRBV11-3	TRBD1	-	TRBJ1-1	CASSYEPPGGRTEAFF	TGTGCCAGCAGCTATGAGCCCCCAGGGGGCCGCACTGAAGCTTTCTTT
TRBV28	-	-	TRBJ1-2	CASSATPGAGYTF	TGTGCCAGCAGTGCGACGCCAGGGGCTGGCTACACCTTC
TRBV28	TRBD1	-	TRBJ2-2	CASRAGTGATGELFF	TGTGCCAGCAGGGCCGGGACAGGGGCCACCGGGGAGCTGTTTTTT
TRBV6-8	-	-	TRBJ1-3	CASSYGGKSSGNTIYF	TGTGCCAGCAGTTACGGGGGGAAGAGCTCTGGAAACACCATATATTTT
TRBV19	TRBD1	-	TRBJ1-5	CASRGTGNSPSQPQHF	TGTGCCAGTAGAGGGACAGGGAATTCCCCAAGCCAGCCCCAGCATTTT
TRBV6-8	-	-	TRBJ1-6	CASSQVGLMGSPLHF	TGTGCCAGCAGCCAGGTCGGGCTAATGGGGTCACCCCTCCACTTT